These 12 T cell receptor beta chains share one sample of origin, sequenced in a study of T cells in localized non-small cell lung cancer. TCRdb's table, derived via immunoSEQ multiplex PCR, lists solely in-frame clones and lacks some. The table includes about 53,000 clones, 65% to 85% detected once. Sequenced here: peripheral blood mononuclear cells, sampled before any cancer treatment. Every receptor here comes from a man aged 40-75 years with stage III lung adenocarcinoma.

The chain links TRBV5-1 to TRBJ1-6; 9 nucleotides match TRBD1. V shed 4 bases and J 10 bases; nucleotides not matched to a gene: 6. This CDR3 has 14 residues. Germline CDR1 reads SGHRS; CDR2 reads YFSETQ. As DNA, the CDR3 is TGCGCCAGCAGCCTGACAGGGGGAGAATCACCCCTCCACTTT. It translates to CASSLTGGESPLHF.

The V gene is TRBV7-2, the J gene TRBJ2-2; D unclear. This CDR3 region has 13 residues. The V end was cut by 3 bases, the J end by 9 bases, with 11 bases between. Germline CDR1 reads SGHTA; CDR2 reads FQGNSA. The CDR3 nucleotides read TGTGCCAGCAGCTTGAACTTGAGGCGGGAGCTGTTTTTT. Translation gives CASSLNLRRELFF.

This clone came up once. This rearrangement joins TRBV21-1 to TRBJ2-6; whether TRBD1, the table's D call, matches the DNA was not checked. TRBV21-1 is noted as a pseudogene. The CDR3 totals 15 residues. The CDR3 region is CASSKEGAGANVLTF. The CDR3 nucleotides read TGTGCCAGCAGCAAAGAAGGGGCTGGGGCCAACGTCCTGACTTTC.

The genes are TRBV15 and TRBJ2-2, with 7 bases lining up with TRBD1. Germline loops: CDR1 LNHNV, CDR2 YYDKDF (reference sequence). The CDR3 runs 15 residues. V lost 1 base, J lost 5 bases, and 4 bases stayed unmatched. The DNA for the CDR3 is TGTGCCACCAGCAGAGGTACCAGGGGGACCGGGGAGCTGTTTTTT. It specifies CATSRGTRGTGELFF.

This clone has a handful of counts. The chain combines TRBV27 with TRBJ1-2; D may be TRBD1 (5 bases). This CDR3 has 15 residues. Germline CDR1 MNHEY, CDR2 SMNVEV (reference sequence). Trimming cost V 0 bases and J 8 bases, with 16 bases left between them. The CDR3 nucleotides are TGTGCCAGCAGTTTATCCCGGGGCGGGGGTTGGGGCTACACCTTC. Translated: CASSLSRGGGWGYTF.

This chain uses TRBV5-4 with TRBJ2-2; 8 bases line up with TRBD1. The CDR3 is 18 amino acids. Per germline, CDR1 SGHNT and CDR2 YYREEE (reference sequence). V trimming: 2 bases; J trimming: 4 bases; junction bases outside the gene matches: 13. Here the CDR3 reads CASSFPGTGSAGTGELFF. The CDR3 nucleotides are TGTGCCAGCAGCTTCCCCGGGACAGGTTCGGCGGGCACCGGGGAGCTGTTTTTT.

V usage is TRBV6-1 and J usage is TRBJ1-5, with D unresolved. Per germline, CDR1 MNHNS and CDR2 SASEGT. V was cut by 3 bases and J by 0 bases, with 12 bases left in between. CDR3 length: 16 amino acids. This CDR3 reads CASSEPERYSNQPQHF. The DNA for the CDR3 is TGTGCCAGCAGTGAGCCAGAGCGTTATAGCAATCAGCCCCAGCATTTT.

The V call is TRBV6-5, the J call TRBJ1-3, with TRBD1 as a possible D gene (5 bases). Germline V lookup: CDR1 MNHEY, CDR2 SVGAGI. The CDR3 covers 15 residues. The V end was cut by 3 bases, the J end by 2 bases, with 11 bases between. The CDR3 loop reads CASSYSGTTGNTIYF. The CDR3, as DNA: TGTGCCAGCAGTTATTCGGGGACGACTGGAAACACCATATATTTT.

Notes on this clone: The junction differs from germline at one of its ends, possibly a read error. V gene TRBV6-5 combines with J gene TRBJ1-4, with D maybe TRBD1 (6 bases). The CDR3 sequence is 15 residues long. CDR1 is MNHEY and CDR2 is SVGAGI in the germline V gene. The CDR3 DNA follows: TGTGCCAGCAGGTACTCAGGGGAGGGAACGGAAAAACTGTTTTTT. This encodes CASRYSGEGTEKLFF.

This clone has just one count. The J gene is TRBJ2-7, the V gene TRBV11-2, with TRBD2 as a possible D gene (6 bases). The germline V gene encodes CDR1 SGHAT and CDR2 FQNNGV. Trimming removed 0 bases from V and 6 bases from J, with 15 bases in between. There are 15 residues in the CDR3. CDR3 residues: CASSLEASSGAEQYF. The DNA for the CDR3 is TGTGCCAGCAGCTTAGAGGCCTCTTCGGGAGCCGAGCAGTACTTC.

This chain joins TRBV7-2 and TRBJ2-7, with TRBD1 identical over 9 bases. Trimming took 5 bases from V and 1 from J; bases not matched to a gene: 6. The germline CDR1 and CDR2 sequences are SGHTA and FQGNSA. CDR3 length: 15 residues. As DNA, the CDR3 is TGTGCCAGCAGCATCACAGGGGGCGAATCCTACGAGCAGTACTTC. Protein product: CASSITGGESYEQYF.

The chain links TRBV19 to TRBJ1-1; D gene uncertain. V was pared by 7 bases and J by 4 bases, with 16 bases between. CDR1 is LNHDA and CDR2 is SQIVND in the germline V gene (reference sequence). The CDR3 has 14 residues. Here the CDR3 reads CASTPSRVGTEAFF. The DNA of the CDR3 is TGTGCCAGTACCCCCTCGAGGGTGGGCACTGAAGCTTTCTTT. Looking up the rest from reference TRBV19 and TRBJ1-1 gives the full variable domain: DGGITQSPKYLFRKEGQNVTLSCEQNLNHDAMYWYRQDPGQGLRLIYYSQIVNDFQKGDIAEGYSVSREKKESFPLTVTSAQKNPTAFYLCASTPSRVGTEAFFGQGTRLTVV.